Given below is one T cell receptor (beta chain) in context. Trimming took off 1 base at V and 6 bases at J, with 15 bases between the two ends. CDR1 DFQATT and CDR2 SNEGSKA come from the germline V gene (reference sequence). The CDR3 contains 15 residues. These data come from a study of T-cell memory formation after mild COVID-19. TCRdb re-called the 5' RACE reads through MiXCR, storing one row per CDR3 protein. The data hold some 320,000 distinct CDR3 sequences, with more than 15% observed a single time. The receptor comes from a man in his late teens or twenties who had mild COVID-19 (a few samples of this study predate the infection). Cell type and time point are not known. This rearrangement joins TRBV20-1 to TRBJ2-2; D is tentatively TRBD1 or TRBD2 (7 bases each). Sequences were obtained from PBMCs or a T cell subset sorted from them (not recorded which). The CDR3 sequence is CSARAGGGQSGELFF. The CDR3 coding sequence is TGCAGTGCTAGAGCAGGGGGAGGGCAATCCGGGGAGCTGTTTTTT.